This TCR beta chain was sequenced during a study of control samples from healthy donors and cancer patients. In germline, CDR1 is SGHVS, CDR2 FQNEAQ. The CDR3 consists of 12 residues. Between the trimmed V and J ends, which lost 1 base and 14 bases, there was a span of 12 bases. Profiled with immunoSEQ multiplex PCR; TCRdb holds only in-frame clones, not every one. The repertoire holds about 58,000 clones, with 94% as singletons. The clonotype originates from a man under 40 in good health. This rearrangement joins TRBV7-8 to TRBJ2-1, with D maybe TRBD2 (5 bases). Sequenced material: blood. Here the CDR3 reads CASSLDRGPKFF. The CDR3 nucleotides read TGTGCCAGCAGCTTAGATCGCGGGCCCAAGTTCTTC.